One sample yielded the 18 T cell receptor beta chains listed below, sequenced in a study of patients and donors after allogeneic stem cell transplantation (TCRdb year 2020). The receptor library was made with RT-PCR. Sequencing was performed on a NextSeq 550. TCRdb took the public reads, trimmed them with fastp at Q25, ran MiXCR for clone calling and kept in-frame beta chains. A single entry per CDR3 protein holds the most common genes and DNA from its merged rows. The sample table contains about 160,000 distinct CDR3 sequences; only one count was recorded for about 24% of them. Jointly, the top ten make up 26% of the sample. The sequenced sample consisted of blood, either unsorted or a sorted T cell fraction (not recorded which). These receptors were collected from a human donor who was either an allogeneic HSCT recipient or a stem cell or donor lymphocyte infusion donor (not recorded which). It is not recorded whose cells these are; they may come from a transplant donor.

This clonotype has just a few counts. The genes are TRBV24-1 and TRBJ2-1, with TRBD2 matching over 10 bases. The CDR3 is made up of 17 amino acids. Germline CDR1 KGHDR, CDR2 SFDVKD. Trimming cost V 5 bases and J 8 bases; bases outside gene matches: 14. CDR3 protein: CATSAASGSPLRYEQFF. The DNA for the CDR3 is TGTGCCACCAGTGCGGCTAGCGGGAGCCCGCTTAGGTATGAGCAGTTCTTC.

This clonotype has just a few counts. The chain links TRBV7-2 to TRBJ2-6; D not resolved. This CDR3 has 18 residues. V lost 2 bases, J lost 3 bases, and 17 bases lay in between. In germline, CDR1 is SGHTA, CDR2 FQGNSA. CDR3 bases: TGTGCCAGCAGCTTAACGGTGGTAGGGCTACTTGGGGCCAACGTCCTGACTTTC. It yields the protein CASSLTVVGLLGANVLTF.

J is TRBJ2-7 and V is TRBV2; D not certain. Trimming shortened V by 5 bases and J by 2 bases, and 13 bases separated the two germline ends. Germline CDR1 is SNHLY and CDR2 is FYNNEI. The length of the CDR3 is 14 residues. The CDR3 loop reads CASSKQILTYEQYF. The CDR3 coding sequence is TGTGCCAGCAGTAAACAGATCCTGACCTACGAGCAGTACTTC.

J is TRBJ2-5 and V is TRBV5-1; D is ambiguous. CDR1 is SGHRS and CDR2 is YFSETQ in the germline V gene. CDR3 length equals 13 residues. The V end lost 5 bases, the J end lost 2 bases, and 10 bases lay between the germline ends. The CDR3 spells CASRPGPQETQYF. In nucleotides, the CDR3 is TGCGCCAGCAGACCGGGTCCTCAAGAGACCCAGTACTTC.

This clonotype has more than one count but fewer than ten. The chain employs TRBV9 and TRBJ1-6; unclear D gene. The V end was cut by 2 bases, the J end by 12 bases, with 9 bases between. The CDR3 is 12 amino acids. Germline CDR1 is SGDLS and CDR2 is YYNGEE. The chain's CDR3 is CASSVPIGPLHF. In nucleotides, the CDR3 is TGTGCCAGCAGCGTTCCGATTGGACCCCTCCACTTT. The variable domain in full, with the rest retrieved from reference TRBV9 and TRBJ1-6, is DSGVTQTPKHLITATGQRVTLRCSPRSGDLSVYWYQQSLDQGLQFLIQYYNGEERAKGNILERFSAQQFPDLHSELNLSSLELGDSALYFCASSVPIGPLHFGNGTRLTVT.

A few counts support this clonotype. The V call is TRBV6-5, the J call TRBJ2-3; D possibly uses TRBD1 or TRBD2 (5 bases each). This CDR3 is built from 16 residues. Germline-derived CDR1 and CDR2 are MNHEY and SVGAGI. V lost 5 bases and J lost 6, with 21 bases in between. The CDR3 DNA is TGTGCCAGCAGTCCCGTTAGCTGGGACCGCTCGGATACGCAGTATTTT. This codes for CASSPVSWDRSDTQYF.

The rearrangement uses TRBV7-6 and TRBJ2-1; perhaps D is TRBD1 or TRBD2 (5 bases each). This CDR3 contains 15 residues. Germline loops: CDR1 SGHVS, CDR2 FNYEAQ. Between the trimmed V and J ends, which lost 1 base and 3 bases, there was a span of 10 bases. The CDR3 is CASSLEGRDYNEQFF. CDR3 in DNA: TGTGCCAGCAGCTTAGAGGGGAGAGACTACAATGAGCAGTTCTTC.

CDR3 loop: CASSPSLSDNTEAFF. Here the CDR3 DNA reads TGTGCCAGCAGCCCTTCCCTATCGGATAACACTGAAGCTTTCTTT. This rearrangement joins TRBV3-1 to TRBJ1-1; no reliable D call. Per germline, CDR1 LGHDT and CDR2 YNNKEL (reference sequence). The CDR3 runs 15 residues. The germline V and J ends were trimmed by 4 bases and 2 bases, with 14 bases remaining between them.

This chain joins TRBV2 and TRBJ1-6; D possibly corresponds to TRBD1 (5 bases). Per the germline V gene, CDR1 is SNHLY and CDR2 is FYNNEI. The CDR3 consists of 17 residues. Trimming left V 8 bases short and J 0 bases short, with 17 bases between. CDR3 in DNA: TGTGCCAGCTCACAGGAGCCCAAGAGCTCCTATAATTCACCCCTCCACTTT. This encodes CASSQEPKSSYNSPLHF.

This clonotype turned up a few times. This chain links TRBV7-2 with TRBJ2-1, with 7 positions matching TRBD2. CDR1 and CDR2 from the germline V gene are SGHTA and FQGNSA. CDR3 size: 15 residues. The ends lost 1 base at V and 3 bases at J; junction bases unmatched: 3. Written as DNA, the CDR3 is TGTGCCAGCAGCTTAGAACTAGCGATCTACAATGAGCAGTTCTTC. Translation gives CASSLELAIYNEQFF.

The rearrangement joins TRBV20-1 to TRBJ2-7; 7 bases fit TRBD1. Germline V gene data show CDR1 as DFQATT and CDR2 as SNEGSKA (reference sequence). The V gene end was trimmed by 6 bases and the J gene end by 3 bases; junction bases not matched to a gene: 8. The CDR3 loop spans 13 amino acids. The CDR3 loop reads CSALRTGLYEQYF. Written as DNA, the CDR3 is TGCAGTGCCCTAAGGACAGGACTCTACGAGCAGTACTTC.

This clonotype was seen repeatedly, ten times or more. The CDR3 spells CASSYGQGPPLTEAFF. CDR3 DNA sequence: TGTGCCAGCAGTTACGGGCAGGGTCCACCCCTAACTGAAGCTTTCTTT. The chain couples TRBV6-5 to TRBJ1-1; D perhaps matches TRBD1 (5 bases). The CDR3 is made up of 16 amino acids. CDR1 and CDR2 (germline): MNHEY, SVGAGI. The germline V and J ends were trimmed by 2 bases and 5 bases, with 18 bases remaining between them.

In nucleotides, the CDR3 is TGCGCCAGCAGCCAAGATCCGGGACAGGCCGAGCCCCAGCATTTT. This encodes CASSQDPGQAEPQHF. The V gene is TRBV4-1, the J gene TRBJ1-5, with 8 bases aligning to TRBD1. The CDR3 covers 15 residues. V lost 0 bases and J lost 8; bases outside the gene matches: 6. Germline values: CDR1 MGHRA, CDR2 YSYEKL.

This clonotype showed up just a few times. The chain couples TRBV15 to TRBJ2-1; D is unresolved. Germline CDR1 and CDR2: LNHNV and YYDKDF (reference sequence). V was cut by 3 bases and J by 0 bases, with 18 bases left in between. This CDR3 has 18 residues. The CDR3 here is CATSSRPVNSRSYNEQFF. In DNA, the CDR3 is TGTGCCACCAGCAGCCGACCCGTAAACAGCCGCTCCTACAATGAGCAGTTCTTC.

CDR3 residues: CASSFISVLWEGYTF. The DNA for the CDR3 is TGTGCCAGCAGTTTCATTAGCGTGCTATGGGAGGGCTACACCTTC. The chain couples TRBV6-5 to TRBJ1-2; D gene unclear. This CDR3 spans 15 amino acids. CDR1 MNHEY and CDR2 SVGAGI come from the germline V gene. The V end was cut by 4 bases, the J end by 8 bases, with 20 bases between.

V and J are TRBV6-5 and TRBJ1-1; 9 bases align to TRBD1. CDR3 size: 14 residues. The V and J ends lost 7 bases and 6 bases, in that order; junction bases with no gene match: 9. From germline, CDR1 is MNHEY and CDR2 SVGAGI. CDR3 DNA: TGTGCCAGCAACCGGGACAGGGTAACATCTGAAGCTTTCTTT. It yields the protein CASNRDRVTSEAFF.

This clonotype showed up just a few times. The chain recombines TRBV29-1 with TRBJ2-5, with 11 bases aligning to TRBD2. The germline gives CDR1 SQVTM, CDR2 ANQGSEA. V shed 8 bases, J shed 5 bases, and the junction held 10 bases outside the gene matches. CDR3 length: 14 amino acids. The CDR3 DNA follows: TGCAGCACCCCCTTAGCGGGAGGGGGGGAGACCCAGTACTTC. Translated, it gives CSTPLAGGGETQYF.

The chain is built from TRBV4-1 and TRBJ2-1; the match to TRBD2 covers 10 bases. Trimming took 6 bases from V and 8 from J; bases not matched to a gene: 10. Looked up from germline, CDR1 is MGHRA and CDR2 is YSYEKL. The CDR3 spans 15 residues. The CDR3 protein is CASSTAGGIGDEQFF. The CDR3 nucleotides are TGCGCCAGCAGTACAGCGGGGGGGATTGGAGATGAGCAGTTCTTC.